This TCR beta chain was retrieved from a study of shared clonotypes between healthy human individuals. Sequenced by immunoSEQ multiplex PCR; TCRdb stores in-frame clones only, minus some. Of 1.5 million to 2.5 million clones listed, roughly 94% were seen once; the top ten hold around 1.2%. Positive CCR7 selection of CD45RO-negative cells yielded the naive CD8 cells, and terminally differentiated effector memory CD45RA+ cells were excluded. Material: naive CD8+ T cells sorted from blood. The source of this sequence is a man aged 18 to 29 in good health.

The CDR3 sequence: CASSPNRGPNGYTF. CDR3 nucleotides: TGTGCCAGCAGCCCCAACAGGGGGCCTAATGGCTACACCTTC. The V call is TRBV9, the J call TRBJ1-2; 9 bases match TRBD1. CDR1 is SGDLS, CDR2 YYNGEE, per germline. CDR3 length: 14 residues. The ends lost 4 bases at V and 6 bases at J; junction bases unmatched: 7.